Described below is a single T cell receptor (beta chain) sequence and its context. Its target is not known. PCR used 60 Vbeta primers and 13 Jbeta primers. Study processing details: In a later analysis, of 79 million or so unique beta chains, around 9.9 million appeared in at least two donors. TCRdb's table, derived via immunoSEQ multiplex PCR, lists solely in-frame clones and lacks some. The V and J calls and clone size come from that table; D and trimming were worked out from the DNA. The sample records around 99,000 clones, around 78% being singletons. V was trimmed by 8 bases and J by 1 base, leaving 17 bases between them. The CDR3 is 15 amino acids. Germline CDR1 reads SEHNR; CDR2 reads FQNEAQ (reference sequence). The data were taken from a study of cytomegalovirus exposure and HLA in healthy donors. The study's findings and limits: The classifier reportedly diagnosed cytomegalovirus status with high specificity and sensitivity. Analysis performed later showed TCR beta chains linked to HLA being more clonally expanded than equally common others. Accurate predictions that matched the HLA-A and HLA-B alleles of most subjects were reportedly made from TCR beta sequences.

The chain recombines TRBV7-9 with TRBJ1-1, with D tentatively TRBD1 (6 bases). Sequenced material: PBMCs. This receptor was obtained from a man aged 30 to 39 in good health and CMV-seronegative. In nucleotides, the CDR3 is TGTGCCAGCTCGCGGACAGTGGAATGGAACACTGAAGCTTTCTTT. It codes for CASSRTVEWNTEAFF.